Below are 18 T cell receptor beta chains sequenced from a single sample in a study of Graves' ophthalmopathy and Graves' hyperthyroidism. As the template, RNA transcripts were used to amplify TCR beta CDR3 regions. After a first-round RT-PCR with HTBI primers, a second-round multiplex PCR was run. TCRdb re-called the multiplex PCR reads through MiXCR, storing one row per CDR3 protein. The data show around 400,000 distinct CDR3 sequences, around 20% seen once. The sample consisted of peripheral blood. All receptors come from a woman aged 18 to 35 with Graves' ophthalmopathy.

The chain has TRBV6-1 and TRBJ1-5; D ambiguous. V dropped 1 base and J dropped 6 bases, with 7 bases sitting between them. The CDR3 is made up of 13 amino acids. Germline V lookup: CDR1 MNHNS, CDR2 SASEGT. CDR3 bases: TGTGCCAGCAGTGAAGGGGCTGCTCAGCCCCAGCATTTT. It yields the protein CASSEGAAQPQHF.

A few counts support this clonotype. The CDR3 is CASSEALGDYSYEQYF. CDR3 nucleotide sequence: TGTGCCAGCAGTGAAGCGTTGGGGGACTACTCCTACGAGCAGTACTTC. The chain recombines TRBV6-1 with TRBJ2-7; 7 nucleotides agree with TRBD2. After removal of 0 bases from V and 0 bases from J, the junction contained 5 bases not matched to a gene. CDR3 size: 16 residues. Germline CDR1 reads MNHNS; CDR2 reads SASEGT.

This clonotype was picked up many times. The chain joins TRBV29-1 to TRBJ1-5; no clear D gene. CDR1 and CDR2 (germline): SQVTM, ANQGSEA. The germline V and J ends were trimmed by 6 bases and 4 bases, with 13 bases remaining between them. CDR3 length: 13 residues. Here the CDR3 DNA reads TGCAGCGTAGCCAACAACCTTAATCAGCCCCAGCATTTT. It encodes CSVANNLNQPQHF.

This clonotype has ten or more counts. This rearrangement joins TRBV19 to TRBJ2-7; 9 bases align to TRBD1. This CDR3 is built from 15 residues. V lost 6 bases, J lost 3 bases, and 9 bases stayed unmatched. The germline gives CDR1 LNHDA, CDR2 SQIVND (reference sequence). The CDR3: CASSPRPGQGYEQYF. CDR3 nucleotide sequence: TGTGCCAGTAGCCCAAGACCGGGACAGGGCTACGAGCAGTACTTC. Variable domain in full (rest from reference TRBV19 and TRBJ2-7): DGGITQSPKYLFRKEGQNVTLSCEQNLNHDAMYWYRQDPGQGLRLIYYSQIVNDFQKGDIAEGYSVSREKKESFPLTVTSAQKNPTAFYLCASSPRPGQGYEQYFGPGTRLTVT.

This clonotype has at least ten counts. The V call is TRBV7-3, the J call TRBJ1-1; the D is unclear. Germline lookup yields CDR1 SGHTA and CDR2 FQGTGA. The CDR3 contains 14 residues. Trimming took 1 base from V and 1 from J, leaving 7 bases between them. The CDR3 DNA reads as TGTGCCAGCAGCTTAAGGTCCACGAACACTGAAGCTTTCTTT. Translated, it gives CASSLRSTNTEAFF.

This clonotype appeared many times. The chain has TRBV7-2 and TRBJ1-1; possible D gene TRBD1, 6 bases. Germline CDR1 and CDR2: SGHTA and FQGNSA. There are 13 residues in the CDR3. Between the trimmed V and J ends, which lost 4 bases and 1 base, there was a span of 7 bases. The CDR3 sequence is CASSWTENTEAFF. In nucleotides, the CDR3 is TGTGCCAGCAGCTGGACAGAGAACACTGAAGCTTTCTTT.

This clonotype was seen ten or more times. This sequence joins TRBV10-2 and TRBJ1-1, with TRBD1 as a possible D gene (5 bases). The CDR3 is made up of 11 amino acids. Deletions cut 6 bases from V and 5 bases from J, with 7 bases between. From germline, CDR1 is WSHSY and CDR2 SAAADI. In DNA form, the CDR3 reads TGCGCCAGCAGGGAGGGGACTGAAGCTTTCTTT. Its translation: CASREGTEAFF.

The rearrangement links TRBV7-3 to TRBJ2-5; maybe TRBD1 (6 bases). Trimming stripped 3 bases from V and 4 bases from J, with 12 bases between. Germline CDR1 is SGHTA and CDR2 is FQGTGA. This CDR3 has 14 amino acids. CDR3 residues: CASSLGHEGETQYF. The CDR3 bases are TGTGCCAGCAGCTTGGGACACGAGGGAGAGACCCAGTACTTC.

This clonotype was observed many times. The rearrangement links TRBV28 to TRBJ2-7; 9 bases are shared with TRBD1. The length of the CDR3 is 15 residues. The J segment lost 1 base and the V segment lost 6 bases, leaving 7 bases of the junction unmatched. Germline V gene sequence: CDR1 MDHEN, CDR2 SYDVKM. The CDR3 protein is CASSDGGQGSYEQYF. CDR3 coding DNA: TGTGCCAGCAGCGATGGAGGACAGGGGTCCTACGAGCAGTACTTC.

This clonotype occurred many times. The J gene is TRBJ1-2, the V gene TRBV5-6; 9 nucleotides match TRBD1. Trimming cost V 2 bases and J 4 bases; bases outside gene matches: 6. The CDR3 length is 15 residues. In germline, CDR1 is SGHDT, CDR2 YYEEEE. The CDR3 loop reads CASSLGTGRSYGYTF. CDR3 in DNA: TGTGCCAGCAGCTTAGGGACAGGGAGAAGCTATGGCTACACCTTC.

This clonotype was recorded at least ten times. The CDR3 DNA reads as TGTGCCAGCAGGGACTCTGGAAACACCATATATTTT. Residues: CASRDSGNTIYF. This sequence joins TRBV6-5 and TRBJ1-3, with D hard to call. Germline loops: CDR1 MNHEY, CDR2 SVGAGI. This CDR3 is 12 amino acids long. The germline V and J ends were trimmed by 6 bases and 0 bases, with 3 bases remaining between them.

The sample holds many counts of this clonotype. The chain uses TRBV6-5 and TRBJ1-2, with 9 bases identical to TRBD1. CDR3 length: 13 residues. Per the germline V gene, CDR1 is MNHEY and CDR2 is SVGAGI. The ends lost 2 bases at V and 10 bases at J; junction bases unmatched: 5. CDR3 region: CASSYQGQGFYTF. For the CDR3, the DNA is TGTGCCAGCAGTTACCAGGGACAGGGTTTCTACACCTTC.

The CDR3 sequence is CASSGTSGSHEQYF. CDR3 sequence (DNA): TGCGCCAGCAGCGGGACTAGCGGGAGCCACGAGCAGTACTTC. The chain has TRBV4-3 and TRBJ2-7; 14 bases agree with TRBD2. From germline, CDR1 is LGHNA and CDR2 YSLEER. The CDR3 has 14 residues. J lost 5 bases, V lost 5 bases, and 2 bases had no gene match.

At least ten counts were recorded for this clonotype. The CDR3 nucleotides read TGTGCCAGCAGTTTATTATTGATGGGACTAGCGGTTTCCTACGAGCAGTACTTC. Encoded protein: CASSLLLMGLAVSYEQYF. The rearrangement links TRBV28 to TRBJ2-7, with TRBD2 matching over 11 bases. Germline CDR1 MDHEN, CDR2 SYDVKM. The length of the CDR3 is 18 residues. V lost 1 base and J lost 1; bases outside the gene matches: 9. The whole variable domain, remainder taken from reference TRBV28 and TRBJ2-7, is DVKVTQSSRYLVKRTGEKVFLECVQDMDHENMFWYRQDPGLGLRLIYFSYDVKMKEKGDIPEGYSVSREKKERFSLILESASTNQTSMYLCASSLLLMGLAVSYEQYFGPGTRLTVT.

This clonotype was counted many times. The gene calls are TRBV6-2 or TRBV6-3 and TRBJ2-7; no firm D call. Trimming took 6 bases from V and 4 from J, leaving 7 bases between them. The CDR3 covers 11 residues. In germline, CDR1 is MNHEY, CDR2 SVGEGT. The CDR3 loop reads CASSMRYEQYF. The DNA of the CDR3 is TGTGCCAGCAGCATGAGATACGAGCAGTACTTC.

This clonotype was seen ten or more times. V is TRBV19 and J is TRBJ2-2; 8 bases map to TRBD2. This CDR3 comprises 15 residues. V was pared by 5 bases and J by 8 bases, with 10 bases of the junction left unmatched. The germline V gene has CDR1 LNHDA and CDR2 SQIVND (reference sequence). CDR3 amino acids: CASSERRTSPGELFF. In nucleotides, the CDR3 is TGTGCCAGTAGTGAAAGGCGGACTAGCCCGGGGGAGCTGTTTTTT.

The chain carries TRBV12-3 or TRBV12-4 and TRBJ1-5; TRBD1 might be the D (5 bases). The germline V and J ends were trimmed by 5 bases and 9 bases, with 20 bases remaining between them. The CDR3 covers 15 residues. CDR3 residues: CASSLEGKGRGPQHF. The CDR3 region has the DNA TGTGCCAGCAGTCTGGAGGGGAAGGGGCGGGGGCCCCAGCATTTT.

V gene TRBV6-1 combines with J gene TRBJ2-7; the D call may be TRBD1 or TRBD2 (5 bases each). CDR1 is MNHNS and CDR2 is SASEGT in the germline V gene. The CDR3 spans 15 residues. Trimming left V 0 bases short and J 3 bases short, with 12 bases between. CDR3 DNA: TGTGCCAGCAGTGAAGCCCCCGGGGCCTACTACGAGCAGTACTTC. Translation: CASSEAPGAYYEQYF.